The 10 T cell receptor beta chains reported below all come from one sample, sequenced in a study of cytomegalovirus exposure and HLA in healthy donors. The study ran its PCR with 60 Vbeta and 13 Jbeta primers. Measured with immunoSEQ multiplex PCR; TCRdb has only the in-frame clones, and not every one. The data hold 150,000 or so clones, with 85% observed a single time. Sequencing was performed on PBMCs. The origin of the receptors is a man younger than 35 in good health and CMV-seropositive.

This rearrangement joins TRBV5-1 to TRBJ1-1, with 7 positions matching TRBD1. The CDR3 extends over 15 amino acids. The germline gives CDR1 SGHRS, CDR2 YFSETQ. Trimming removed 2 bases from V and 5 bases from J; junction bases left unmatched: 9. This CDR3 reads CASSFLTAGGTEAFF. In DNA form, the CDR3 reads TGCGCCAGCAGCTTTTTGACAGCAGGGGGGACTGAAGCTTTCTTT.

This clone was picked up one time. The rearrangement uses TRBV30 and TRBJ2-5; the D gene is possibly TRBD2 (7 bases). CDR3 size: 13 residues. CDR1 and CDR2 from the germline V gene are GTSNPN and SVGIG (reference sequence). Deletions cut 2 bases from V and 5 bases from J, with 12 bases between. CDR3 nucleotides: TGTGCCTGGAGTCGGGGGGCCGGGGAGACCCAGTACTTC. Amino acid sequence: CAWSRGAGETQYF.

The rearrangement uses TRBV30 and TRBJ2-7; D is possibly TRBD1 (5 bases). V was pared by 2 bases and J by 4 bases, with 9 bases between. CDR1 is GTSNPN, CDR2 SVGIG, per germline (reference sequence). This CDR3 is 12 amino acids long. This CDR3 is CAWSKGDYEQYF. In nucleotides, the CDR3 is TGTGCCTGGAGTAAAGGGGATTACGAGCAGTACTTC.

The chain uses TRBV9 and TRBJ2-1, with D tentatively TRBD2 (6 bases). V dropped 2 bases and J dropped 3 bases, with 6 bases sitting between them. Looked up from germline, CDR1 is SGDLS and CDR2 is YYNGEE. This CDR3 has 13 residues. For the CDR3, the DNA is TGTGCCAGCAGCGTCGGGAGCTACAATGAGCAGTTCTTC. Translation gives CASSVGSYNEQFF.

This sequence joins TRBV11-3 and TRBJ2-7, with 9 bases lining up with TRBD1. The length of the CDR3 is 14 residues. Germline V gene lookup returns CDR1 SGHNT and CDR2 YENEEA. The V and J ends lost 5 bases and 4 bases, in that order; junction bases with no gene match: 6. The CDR3 bases are TGTGCCAGCAGCGGACCGGGACAGGGTTACGAGCAGTACTTC. Translated: CASSGPGQGYEQYF. Together with reference TRBV11-3 and TRBJ2-7, the CDR3 gives the full variable domain: EAGVVQSPRYKIIEKKQPVAFWCNPISGHNTLYWYLQNLGQGPELLIRYENEEAVDDSQLPKDRFSAERLKGVDSTLKIQPAELGDSAVYLCASSGPGQGYEQYFGPGTRLTVT.

The chain links TRBV9 to TRBJ2-7; the match to TRBD1 covers 7 bases. CDR3 length: 14 residues. The germline V gene encodes CDR1 SGDLS and CDR2 YYNGEE. Germline trimming cut 2 bases from V and 3 bases from J; bases unmatched to any gene: 5. The DNA for the CDR3 is TGTGCCAGCAGCGTCCCCCGGACAGGCTACGAGCAGTACTTC. Translated, it gives CASSVPRTGYEQYF.

The CDR3 region has the DNA TGTGCCAGCAGTGAAGAGGGGTGGCGGGAACAAGAGACCCAGTACTTC. It is translated as CASSEEGWREQETQYF. V gene TRBV6-1 combines with J gene TRBJ2-5, with D perhaps TRBD2 (6 bases). Trimming cost V 1 base and J 2 bases, with 14 bases left between them. This CDR3 region has 16 residues. In germline, CDR1 is MNHNS, CDR2 SASEGT.

This sequence joins TRBV30 and TRBJ1-1; D remains unclear. The CDR3 contains 13 residues. With 0 bases removed from V and 5 bases from J, the gap between germline ends came to 10 bases. Germline values: CDR1 GTSNPN, CDR2 SVGIG (reference sequence). The CDR3 protein is CAWSVSAGTEAFF. The CDR3 DNA reads TGTGCCTGGAGTGTAAGCGCTGGGACTGAAGCTTTCTTT.

The CDR3 reads CASRGDRRNSPLHF. The DNA of the CDR3 is TGTGCCAGCAGGGGGGACAGAAGAAATTCACCCCTCCACTTT. The rearrangement joins TRBV6-5 to TRBJ1-6, with 7 positions matching TRBD1. CDR3 length: 14 amino acids. The ends lost 6 bases at V and 7 bases at J; junction bases unmatched: 6. Germline-derived CDR1 and CDR2 are MNHEY and SVGAGI.

The chain links TRBV6-5 to TRBJ2-1, with 8 bases identical to TRBD2. Germline V CDR1 and CDR2: MNHEY, SVGAGI. The CDR3 sequence is 16 residues long. Germline trimming cut 0 bases from V and 4 bases from J; bases unmatched to any gene: 5. CDR3 DNA sequence: TGTGCCAGCAGTTACTCGCGGGGGGCGATGTACAATGAGCAGTTCTTC. This translates into CASSYSRGAMYNEQFF.